These 30 T cell receptor beta chains originate from one sample sequenced in a study of regulatory T cells in long-lasting Graves disease. Indicated time point: newly diagnosed GD, antithyroid drugs for less than 3 months. The TCR library was prepared using RNA isolated from PBMCs. To make TCR beta libraries, researchers used iRepertoire HTBI primers and Arm-PCR of CDR3 regions. TCRdb itself ran the multiplex PCR reads through MiXCR, one entry per CDR3 protein. The sample holds 520,000 or so distinct CDR3 sequences; around 12% are singletons and the top ten take over 7%. These data were also reused for a study on T cells in Graves' hyperthyroidism and ophthalmopathy.

The specimen was peripheral blood mononuclear cells (PBMCs), collected at new diagnosis, from a patient treated with antithyroid drugs. The receptors here all came from a woman in her 30s with Graves disease.

The CDR3 coding sequence is TGTGCCAGCTCACCCGGGACAAGGGGAGGAAACACCATATATTTT. Its translation is CASSPGTRGGNTIYF. The rearrangement links TRBV18 to TRBJ1-3; D possibly corresponds to TRBD1 (6 bases). The length of the CDR3 is 15 residues. Per germline, CDR1 KGHSH and CDR2 LQKENI. V lost 3 bases, J lost 4 bases, and 13 bases lay in between. Full variable domain (remainder filled in from reference TRBV18 and TRBJ1-3): NAGVMQNPRHLVRRRGQEARLRCSPMKGHSHVYWYRQLPEEGLKFMVYLQKENIIDESGMPKERFSAEFPKEGPSILRIQQVVRGDSAAYFCASSPGTRGGNTIYFGEGSWLTVV.

This clonotype has a handful of counts. The rearrangement uses TRBV11-3 and TRBJ2-2; the match to TRBD1 covers 7 bases. Unmatched junction bases numbered 4, after V lost 5 bases and J lost 1 base. The germline gives CDR1 SGHNT, CDR2 YENEEA. The CDR3 sequence is 15 residues long. Written as DNA, the CDR3 is TGTGCCAGCAGCGATCGGACAGGGAACACCGGGGAGCTGTTTTTT. Amino acids: CASSDRTGNTGELFF.

This clonotype was seen a few times. The chain is built from TRBV7-2 and TRBJ1-5; D is unresolved. Germline CDR1 and CDR2: SGHTA and FQGNSA. The CDR3 totals 16 residues. V gave up 1 base and J gave up 0 bases, with 10 bases separating them. CDR3 sequence (DNA): TGTGCCAGCAGCTTAGTTGCATCCCTTAGCAATCAGCCCCAGCATTTT. Protein sequence: CASSLVASLSNQPQHF. The full variable domain, completed using reference TRBV7-2 and TRBJ1-5, is GAGVSQSPSNKVTEKGKDVELRCDPISGHTALYWYRQSLGQGLEFLIYFQGNSAPDKSGLPSDRFSAERTGGSVSTLTIQRTQQEDSAVYLCASSLVASLSNQPQHFGDGTRLSIL.

This clonotype was picked up many times. The chain couples TRBV12-3 or TRBV12-4 to TRBJ1-5, with unresolved D. Trimming removed 3 bases from V and 3 bases from J, with 9 bases in between. CDR3 length: 14 residues. DNA of the CDR3: TGTGCCAGCAGTTTTTCAGGCTACAATCAGCCCCAGCATTTT. This sequence encodes CASSFSGYNQPQHF.

This clonotype was observed many times. The CDR3 reads CASSYAGQGSYEQYF. The CDR3 bases are TGTGCCAGCAGTTACGCAGGACAGGGCTCCTACGAGCAGTACTTC. The chain couples TRBV6-5 to TRBJ2-7, with 8 bases aligning to TRBD1. Germline CDR1 is MNHEY and CDR2 is SVGAGI. Trimming cost V 2 bases and J 0 bases; bases outside gene matches: 3. The CDR3 sequence is 15 residues long.

In this sample, this clonotype turned up many times. V gene TRBV6-1 combines with J gene TRBJ2-1, with TRBD2 matching 9 bases. This CDR3 has 16 amino acids. J gave up 7 bases and V 3 bases, and 10 bases lay outside the gene matches. Germline assignment: CDR1 MNHNS and CDR2 SASEGT. CDR3 DNA: TGTGCCAGCAGTGATCAGCCGGGACTAGCAGGGAATGAGCAGTTCTTC. Translating it yields CASSDQPGLAGNEQFF.

This clonotype was detected many times. V usage is TRBV15 and J usage is TRBJ1-4; TRBD1 agrees at 11 bases. The germline gives CDR1 LNHNV, CDR2 YYDKDF (reference sequence). This CDR3 region has 15 residues. Trimming cost V 0 bases and J 6 bases; bases outside gene matches: 0. CDR3 DNA sequence: TGTGCCACCAGCAGAGAGGACAGGGGGCATGAAAAACTGTTTTTT. Its protein is CATSREDRGHEKLFF. Looking up the rest from reference TRBV15 and TRBJ1-4 gives the full variable domain: DAMVIQNPRYQVTQFGKPVTLSCSQTLNHNVMYWYQQKSSQAPKLLFHYYDKDFNNEADTPDNFQSRRPNTSFCFLDIRSPGLGDTAMYLCATSREDRGHEKLFFGSGTQLSVL.

This clonotype has only a few counts. This chain links TRBV15 with TRBJ1-6; 7 bases align to TRBD1. Germline CDR1 and CDR2: LNHNV and YYDKDF (reference sequence). The junction had 5 bases not matched to a gene; V was cut back by 0 bases and J by 6 bases. The CDR3 consists of 16 residues. The CDR3 spells CATSRDRGQINSPLHF. The CDR3, as DNA: TGTGCCACCAGCAGAGATCGGGGACAGATTAATTCACCCCTCCACTTT. The variable domain in full, completed from reference TRBV15 and TRBJ1-6, reads DAMVIQNPRYQVTQFGKPVTLSCSQTLNHNVMYWYQQKSSQAPKLLFHYYDKDFNNEADTPDNFQSRRPNTSFCFLDIRSPGLGDTAMYLCATSRDRGQINSPLHFGNGTRLTVT.

As concerns this clonotype: This may be a read error: a much more frequent sequence differs by one nucleotide. This rearrangement joins TRBV4-3 to TRBJ2-3; 10 bases map to TRBD2. The CDR3 sequence is 16 residues long. CDR1 and CDR2 (germline): LGHNA, YSLEER. The DNA of the CDR3 is TGCGCCAGCACCCAAGAACCAGCGGGAGGGCAAGATACGCAGTATTTT. Translating gives CASTQEPAGGQDTQYF.

This clonotype was observed many times. The gene calls are TRBV18 and TRBJ2-3, with 8 bases fitting TRBD2. Germline V gene data show CDR1 as KGHSH and CDR2 as LQKENI. V lost 3 bases, J lost 1 base, and 0 bases stayed unmatched. The CDR3 loop spans 14 amino acids. Here the CDR3 DNA reads TGTGCCAGCTCACCGACTAGCGGCACAGATACGCAGTATTTT. Protein sequence: CASSPTSGTDTQYF.

The table lists this clonotype with many counts. The chain recombines TRBV7-2 with TRBJ2-1; 10 bases align to TRBD2. Unmatched junction bases numbered 2, after V lost 5 bases and J lost 1 base. The CDR3 consists of 15 residues. Germline V gives CDR1 SGHTA, CDR2 FQGNSA. CDR3 protein: CASSASGRSYNEQFF. Written as DNA, the CDR3 is TGTGCCAGCAGCGCTAGCGGGAGATCCTACAATGAGCAGTTCTTC.

This clonotype was observed at least ten times. The rearrangement uses TRBV6-1 and TRBJ1-2; TRBD1 agrees at 10 bases. This CDR3 spans 15 amino acids. Germline CDR1 reads MNHNS; CDR2 reads SASEGT. J lost 2 bases, V lost 4 bases, and 4 bases had no gene match. This CDR3 is CASSAETGGNYGYTF. The CDR3 nucleotides are TGTGCCAGCAGTGCGGAGACAGGGGGCAACTATGGCTACACCTTC.

This clonotype was detected only a few times. The J gene is TRBJ2-7, the V gene TRBV28; no reliable D call. CDR1 is MDHEN and CDR2 is SYDVKM in the germline V gene. The V gene lost 6 bases and the J gene lost 9 bases, with 24 bases spanning the gap. This CDR3 comprises 15 residues. CDR3 DNA: TGTGCCAGCAGCCAGGTGGGCGAGGAGCCAACAAGGCAGTACTTC. Residues: CASSQVGEEPTRQYF.

This clonotype occurred many times. The V and J genes are TRBV5-1 and TRBJ1-1, with D uncertain. Trimming removed 5 bases at V and 0 bases at J, with 8 bases between. The CDR3 consists of 13 residues. Germline V gene lookup returns CDR1 SGHRS and CDR2 YFSETQ. The CDR3 sequence: CASRKDMNTEAFF. DNA for the CDR3: TGCGCCAGCAGAAAGGATATGAACACTGAAGCTTTCTTT.

This clonotype was recorded many times. This chain uses TRBV28 with TRBJ2-1, with 9 bases matching TRBD2. The CDR3 runs 21 residues. CDR1 is MDHEN and CDR2 is SYDVKM in the germline V gene. V trimming: 6 bases; J trimming: 10 bases; junction bases outside the gene matches: 31. CDR3 nucleotides: TGTGCCAGCAGAACCAGCCGAGCGGGAGGACCTATCCCGTCGGATATTATAGAGCAGTTCTTC. Amino acid sequence: CASRTSRAGGPIPSDIIEQFF. The complete variable domain, with remaining parts taken from reference TRBV28 and TRBJ2-1, reads DVKVTQSSRYLVKRTGEKVFLECVQDMDHENMFWYRQDPGLGLRLIYFSYDVKMKEKGDIPEGYSVSREKKERFSLILESASTNQTSMYLCASRTSRAGGPIPSDIIEQFFGPGTRLTVL.

This clonotype was seen repeatedly, ten times or more. The chain links TRBV4-3 to TRBJ2-1; 9 nucleotides align to TRBD1. CDR1 is LGHNA, CDR2 YSLEER, per germline. There are 16 residues in the CDR3. The V gene end was trimmed by 3 bases and the J gene end by 7 bases; junction bases not matched to a gene: 10. The CDR3 coding sequence is TGCGCCAGCAGCCACCCGGGACAGGGATTTCCGAATGAGCAGTTCTTC. This encodes CASSHPGQGFPNEQFF.

Many counts were recorded for this clonotype. The rearrangement links TRBV12-5 to TRBJ1-5, with a possible D match to TRBD1 (6 bases). The CDR3 covers 12 residues. V was pared by 1 base and J by 11 bases, with 9 bases between. Germline CDR1 reads LGHNT; CDR2 reads FRNRAP. The CDR3 spells CASGLGDTTQHF. DNA of the CDR3: TGTGCTAGTGGTTTGGGGGACACGACCCAGCATTTT.

This clonotype came up many times. CDR3 nucleotide sequence: TGTGCCACCAGCGCCGGGAGAGAGAAGGGCTACGAGCAGTACTTC. Its protein is CATSAGREKGYEQYF. The chain uses TRBV15 and TRBJ2-7, with a weak D call TRBD2 (6 bases). CDR3 size: 15 residues. V was cut by 5 bases and J by 3 bases, with 17 bases left in between. Germline V CDR1 and CDR2: LNHNV, YYDKDF (reference sequence).

This clonotype has ten or more counts. The chain has TRBV28 and TRBJ1-4, with D tentatively TRBD1 (5 bases). CDR1 is MDHEN, CDR2 SYDVKM, per germline. CDR3 length: 15 residues. Trimming shortened V by 0 bases and J by 8 bases, and 13 bases separated the two germline ends. The CDR3 spells CASSLWQGLGEKLFF. For the CDR3, the DNA is TGTGCCAGCAGTTTATGGCAGGGACTTGGCGAAAAACTGTTTTTT.

This clonotype was observed a few times. The gene calls are TRBV4-1 and TRBJ2-2, with TRBD2 matching 13 bases. J was trimmed by 4 bases and V by 2 bases; bases with no gene match: 13. This CDR3 spans 20 amino acids. Per germline, CDR1 MGHRA and CDR2 YSYEKL. The CDR3 protein is CASSQNPTSGGAKSTGELFF. DNA of the CDR3: TGCGCCAGCAGCCAAAATCCTACTAGCGGGGGGGCTAAGAGCACCGGGGAGCTGTTTTTT.

The chain is built from TRBV6-2 or TRBV6-3 and TRBJ2-1, with 10 nucleotides matching TRBD1. Germline assignment: CDR1 MNHEY and CDR2 SVGEGT. The CDR3 has 17 residues. Germline trimming cut 2 bases from V and 4 bases from J; bases unmatched to any gene: 8. CDR3 loop: CASSYRAGTGAYNEQFF. Here the CDR3 DNA reads TGTGCCAGCAGTTACAGAGCCGGGACAGGGGCTTACAATGAGCAGTTCTTC.

V usage is TRBV19 and J usage is TRBJ2-1, with D possibly being TRBD1 (6 bases). Trimming stripped 10 bases from V and 5 bases from J, with 15 bases between. Germline CDR1 reads LNHDA; CDR2 reads SQIVND (reference sequence). This CDR3 comprises 13 residues. The CDR3 nucleotides are TGTGCCACCCGGGACATTAATGACAATGAGCAGTTCTTC. Amino acid sequence: CATRDINDNEQFF.

This chain uses TRBV11-3 with TRBJ1-2; D might be TRBD1 (5 bases). The V gene's germline CDR1 is SGHNT and CDR2 YENEEA. Deletions cut 3 bases from V and 0 bases from J, with 14 bases between. The CDR3 contains 16 residues. Here the CDR3 reads CASSLGTGTANYGYTF. The CDR3 DNA sequence: TGTGCCAGCAGCTTGGGGACCGGGACGGCTAACTATGGCTACACCTTC.

At least ten counts were recorded for this clonotype. The CDR3 coding sequence is TGTGCCAGCAGACCGAACAGGGTAGAGAACAATGAGCAGTTCTTC. The encoded protein is CASRPNRVENNEQFF. The chain combines TRBV6-1 with TRBJ2-1, with D perhaps matching TRBD1 (6 bases). Germline CDR1 is MNHNS and CDR2 is SASEGT. Trimming took 6 bases from V and 5 from J, leaving 17 bases between them. There are 15 residues in the CDR3.

There are many counts of this clonotype. The V call is TRBV2, the J call TRBJ2-2; D might be TRBD1 or TRBD2, each matching 5 bases. The germline gives CDR1 SNHLY, CDR2 FYNNEI. V was clipped by 3 bases and J by 5 bases, with 13 bases between them. The CDR3 sequence is 15 residues long. CDR3 sequence reads: CASSDGAGRTGELFF. The CDR3 DNA sequence: TGTGCCAGCAGTGACGGGGCAGGGCGGACCGGGGAGCTGTTTTTT.

This clonotype was recorded many times. The V call is TRBV2, the J call TRBJ2-3, with 10 bases lining up with TRBD2. The CDR3 spans 15 residues. The V segment lost 6 bases and the J segment 1 base; nucleotides outside the gene matches: 4. CDR1 is SNHLY and CDR2 is FYNNEI in the germline V gene. As DNA, the CDR3 is TGTGCCAGCAGAACCGGGACTAGCGGCACAGATACGCAGTATTTT. This encodes CASRTGTSGTDTQYF.

J is TRBJ2-7 and V is TRBV15; 7 bases line up with TRBD2. CDR3 length equals 16 residues. The V gene's germline CDR1 is LNHNV and CDR2 YYDKDF (reference sequence). With 2 bases clipped from V and 0 bases from J, the junction kept 7 bases outside the gene matches. CDR3 DNA: TGTGCCACCAGCAGATCAGCGGGGATCACCTCCTACGAGCAGTACTTC. It is translated as CATSRSAGITSYEQYF.

This clonotype was seen at least ten times. The chain employs TRBV28 and TRBJ1-6; D unclear. This CDR3 region has 16 residues. From germline, CDR1 is MDHEN and CDR2 SYDVKM. V was clipped by 6 bases and J by 8 bases, with 20 bases between them. The CDR3 bases are TGTGCCAGCAGCTCCTCTGGAGTGTTCCTGGATTCACCCCTCCACTTT. It codes for CASSSSGVFLDSPLHF.

This clonotype was counted at least ten times. The rearrangement joins TRBV19 to TRBJ2-4, with TRBD2 matching over 7 bases. The CDR3 has 14 residues. CDR1 and CDR2 from the germline V gene are LNHDA and SQIVND (reference sequence). V dropped 3 bases and J dropped 8; count of bases not matched to a gene: 7. CDR3 protein: CASSMRGGVDIQYF. DNA for the CDR3: TGTGCCAGTAGTATGCGGGGAGGGGTCGACATTCAGTACTTC.

This clonotype was detected only a few times. V and J are TRBV29-1 and TRBJ2-3; tentatively, D is TRBD1 (5 bases). Deletions cut 6 bases from V and 0 bases from J, with 22 bases between. Germline CDR1 reads SQVTM; CDR2 reads ANQGSEA. The CDR3 loop spans 17 amino acids. CDR3 sequence: CSVANGVTVSSTDTQYF. Here the CDR3 DNA reads TGCAGCGTCGCTAACGGCGTGACAGTGTCTAGCACAGATACGCAGTATTTT.